The rows below give T cell receptor beta chains drawn from one sample of a study of CD8+ T cells in alopecia areata. The data were produced by immunoSEQ multiplex PCR, yet TCRdb's version contains in-frame clones alone and is incomplete. The sample contains about 120,000 clones, around 61% of which appear only once. Sequences were obtained from CD4+ T cells sorted from blood. Receptors were obtained from a human donor in good health. Each CDR3 is given with its conserved first and last residue. D genes are given only for firm matches. Clone size is stated in some rows and not others, as once, few, many or a class when expanded.

V gene	clone size	D gene	J gene	CDR3 protein	CDR3 DNA
TRBV7-9	NA	NA	TRBJ2-7	CASSPEGPHEQYF	TGTGCCAGCAGCCCGGAGGGGCCCCACGAGCAGTACTTC
TRBV29-1	NA	TRBD1	TRBJ1-1	CSAGQGVNTEAFF	TGCAGCGCCGGACAGGGTGTGAACACTGAAGCTTTCTTT
TRBV30	NA	NA	TRBJ2-2	CAWNPGSVFPNTGELFF	TGTGCCTGGAATCCGGGGTCAGTCTTCCCCAACACCGGGGAGCTGTTTTTT
TRBV29-1	NA	NA	TRBJ1-1	CSVTARRNTEAFF	TGCAGCGTCACCGCCAGGAGAAACACTGAAGCTTTCTTT
TRBV6-1	once	TRBD1	TRBJ1-5	CASRLDRGDGLPQHF	TGTGCCAGCAGGTTGGACAGGGGTGATGGTTTGCCCCAGCATTTT
TRBV28	NA	NA	TRBJ2-1	CASSLTRLTLQFF	TGTGCCAGCAGTTTAACGAGACTAACTTTGCAGTTCTTC
TRBV30	once	NA	TRBJ1-2	CAWSQSNYGYTF	TGTGCCTGGAGTCAGTCTAACTATGGCTACACCTTC
TRBV30	NA	NA	TRBJ2-6	CAVLHSGANVLTF	TGTGCCGTTCTACACTCTGGGGCCAACGTCCTGACTTTC
TRBV7-3	NA	NA	TRBJ1-5	CASSLIRQTNQPQHF	TGTGCCAGCAGCTTAATTAGACAGACTAATCAGCCCCAGCATTTT
TRBV29-1	few	NA	TRBJ2-7	CSVLQSYEQYF	TGCAGCGTTCTACAGAGCTACGAGCAGTACTTC
TRBV2	NA	TRBD1	TRBJ2-7	CASGTDSYEQYF	TGTGCCAGCGGGACAGATTCCTACGAGCAGTACTTC
TRBV5-1	NA	TRBD1	TRBJ1-2	CASSLRSGGANYGYTF	TGCGCCAGCAGCCTTAGATCAGGGGGCGCGAACTATGGCTACACCTTC
TRBV7-2	few	NA	TRBJ1-1	CASSPYLATEAFF	TGTGCCAGCAGCCCCTACTTAGCAACTGAAGCTTTCTTT
TRBV29-1	NA	NA	TRBJ1-1	CSVVSGYTEAFF	TGCAGCGTTGTATCAGGGTACACTGAAGCTTTCTTT
TRBV6-4	few	NA	TRBJ1-2	CASRGARGYTF	TGTGCCAGCAGGGGGGCGCGGGGCTACACCTTC
TRBV11-3	few	NA	TRBJ2-1	CASSLDREQFF	TGTGCCAGCAGCTTAGATCGTGAGCAGTTCTTC
TRBV30	NA	NA	TRBJ1-2	CAWDRPYGYTF	TGTGCCTGGGACAGACCTTATGGCTACACCTTC
TRBV2	NA	TRBD1	TRBJ2-2	CASRTTGGTGELFF	TGTGCCAGCAGAACTACAGGGGGCACCGGGGAGCTGTTTTTT
TRBV7-2	few	NA	TRBJ2-2	CASSTYQGSGGELFF	TGTGCCAGCAGCACATACCAGGGGAGCGGCGGGGAGCTGTTTTTT
TRBV15	NA	NA	TRBJ1-2	CATSRADTGRGGYTF	TGTGCCACCAGCAGAGCTGATACAGGGCGGGGTGGCTACACCTTC
TRBV2	NA	TRBD1	TRBJ1-5	CASKDRDQPQHF	TGTGCCAGCAAAGACAGGGATCAGCCCCAGCATTTT
TRBV29-1	NA	NA	TRBJ1-1	CSVAPAFF	TGCAGCGTGGCCCCGGCTTTCTTT
TRBV7-2	NA	TRBD2	TRBJ2-3	CASSSRTSGGADTQYF	TGTGCCAGCAGTTCGAGGACTAGCGGGGGGGCAGATACGCAGTATTTT
TRBV5-1	NA	NA	TRBJ2-5	CASSLRPGLSQETQYF	TGCGCCAGCAGCTTGAGGCCTGGACTGAGCCAAGAGACCCAGTACTTC
TRBV20-1	NA	NA	TRBJ1-2	CSAMDGYTF	TGCAGTGCTATGGATGGCTACACCTTC
TRBV7-2	NA	TRBD2	TRBJ2-5	CASSRDAGGAETQYF	TGTGCCAGCAGCCGCGATGCGGGGGGGGCCGAGACCCAGTACTTC
TRBV20-1	NA	NA	TRBJ2-7	CSAGVKDSQYF	TGCAGTGCTGGGGTAAAGGATTCGCAGTACTTC
TRBV4-1	few	NA	TRBJ2-5	CASSQVSGIDIWTQYF	TGCGCCAGCAGCCAAGTCTCCGGGATTGATATTTGGACCCAGTACTTC
TRBV4-1	once	TRBD1	TRBJ1-6	CASSHLTGGPINSPLHF	TGCGCCAGCAGCCATCTAACAGGGGGTCCTATTAATTCACCCCTCCACTTT
TRBV10-2	NA	NA	TRBJ2-3	CAASDTQYF	TGCGCCGCTTCAGATACGCAGTATTTT
TRBV25-1	few	TRBD1	TRBJ1-6	CASSGGGSDNSPLHF	TGTGCCAGCAGTGGAGGGGGCTCGGATAATTCACCCCTCCACTTT
TRBV2	NA	NA	TRBJ1-2	CASSDHSVGYTF	TGTGCCAGCAGTGATCACAGTGTGGGCTACACCTTC
TRBV6-1	NA	NA	TRBJ1-1	CASKEQGMNTEAFF	TGTGCCAGCAAGGAGCAGGGGATGAACACTGAAGCTTTCTTT
TRBV4-2	once	NA	TRBJ1-1	CASSQDYPNTEAFF	TGTGCCAGCAGCCAAGACTACCCTAACACTGAAGCTTTCTTT
TRBV29-1	once	TRBD2	TRBJ2-2	CSVATSGTNTGELFF	TGCAGCGTAGCGACTAGCGGGACGAACACCGGGGAGCTGTTTTTT
TRBV7-7	NA	NA	TRBJ2-5	CASSLGAAETQYF	TGTGCCAGCAGCTTAGGGGCAGCAGAGACCCAGTACTTC
TRBV10-3	many	TRBD2	TRBJ2-5	CAISSSGAEEYF	TGTGCCATCAGTTCTAGCGGGGCCGAGGAGTACTTC